Listed below are T cell receptor beta chains from one sample, sequenced in a study of T cell repertoires in cytomegalovirus infection. These receptors' targets are unknown. TCRdb used MiXCR to reprocess the reads, holding one entry per CDR3 protein. The repertoire consists of under 350,000 distinct CDR3 sequences, with around 20% occurring once and the leading ten covering approximately 19%. The sequenced sample was cultured PBMCs, obtained from culture after CMV antigen stimulation. These receptors all stem from a human donor in good health (CMV status not recorded). Some clones in this sample may be carry-over from other donors' samples. The conserved cysteine and the conserved F or W are not part of the CDR3 here. Fields, in order: J gene, V gene, CDR3 length, CDR3 protein.

>TRBJ2-3|TRBV12-3/TRBV12-4|10
ASSLSWDTQY
>TRBJ1-5|TRBV6-6|14
ASSYSGGEEGQPQH
>TRBJ1-3|TRBV9|14
ASSVGLGATGNTIY
>TRBJ2-1|TRBV19|20
ASRKVRAGNRGFLAAYNEQF
>TRBJ2-7|TRBV6-2/TRBV6-3|11
ASSDGGLYEQY
>TRBJ1-1|TRBV11-3|12
ASSPRWGQGEAF
>TRBJ1-2|TRBV5-6|11
ASSPQRAPGYT
>TRBJ2-7|TRBV7-9|10
ASSLEDMVQY
>TRBJ2-5|TRBV12-3/TRBV12-4|12
ASSFRGREETQY
>TRBJ2-3|TRBV7-2|11
ASSLSSTDTQY
>TRBJ1-1|TRBV5-1|10
ASSLSGAEAF
>TRBJ1-1|TRBV6-6|12
ASSFYGTNTEAF
>TRBJ1-1|TRBV30|11
AWSRQENTEAF
>TRBJ1-1|TRBV3-1|14
ASSPLPGRGNTEAF
>TRBJ1-1|TRBV4-1|13
ASSQGAGGYTEAF
>TRBJ2-1|TRBV7-8|11
ASSLDPQREGL
>TRBJ2-3|TRBV11-3|13
ASSHPGHHTDTQY
>TRBJ2-5|TRBV9|11
ASSGGRAETQY
>TRBJ2-3|TRBV6-2/TRBV6-3|12
AGKKAGGTDTQY
>TRBJ2-5|TRBV12-3/TRBV12-4|11
ASSLRHRETQY
>TRBJ2-3|TRBV7-2|11
ASTIPGTDTQY
>TRBJ2-3|TRBV7-9|12
ASSLGGDTDTQY
>TRBJ2-1|TRBV6-1|16
ASTLGLAGGFSYNEQF
>TRBJ2-5|TRBV5-5|13
ASSLGIQNQETQY
>TRBJ2-2|TRBV5-4|16
ASSGRTSGRAHTGELF
>TRBJ1-2|TRBV6-2/TRBV6-3|9
ASSEYRGHT
>TRBJ2-1|TRBV7-3|13
ASSWSLAGRNEQF
>TRBJ1-3|TRBV12-3/TRBV12-4|15
ASSPLTQRANGNTIY
>TRBJ2-7|TRBV6-9|16
ASSSGTGSKKWGYEQY
>TRBJ2-5|TRBV6-6|14
ASRRDREVAQETQY
>TRBJ2-6|TRBV3-1|16
ASSQVPGASSGANVLT
>TRBJ2-4|TRBV20-1|13
SAYRGGGTKNIQY
>TRBJ2-7|TRBV20-1|13
SAQGGGAKPYEQY
>TRBJ1-5|TRBV12-3/TRBV12-4|15
ASSPHPGTAFNQPQH
>TRBJ2-1|TRBV7-2|16
ASSPRGSGRAAYNEQF